The 6 T cell receptor beta chains given below trace back to one sample, sequenced in a study of T cell repertoires in cytomegalovirus infection. MiXCR was run by TCRdb on the reads, yielding one entry per CDR3 protein. The sample includes approximately 310,000 distinct CDR3 sequences, around 25% of them seen just once. Their antigens are not known. The source was cultured PBMCs, collected from culture after CMV antigen stimulation. These TCRs come from a human donor in good health (CMV status not recorded). Some clones in this sample may be carry-over from other donors' samples.

This clonotype was observed a handful of times. V is TRBV19 and J is TRBJ1-4; D call uncertain. CDR1 is LNHDA and CDR2 is SQIVND in the germline V gene (reference sequence). There are 14 residues in the CDR3. V was pared by 5 bases and J by 4 bases, with 11 bases between. CDR3 DNA: TGTGCCAGTAGTGCCACAGACCTTAATGAAAAACTGTTTTTT. Protein product: CASSATDLNEKLFF. The full variable domain, in which reference TRBV19 and TRBJ1-4 provide the parts outside the CDR3, is DGGITQSPKYLFRKEGQNVTLSCEQNLNHDAMYWYRQDPGQGLRLIYYSQIVNDFQKGDIAEGYSVSREKKESFPLTVTSAQKNPTAFYLCASSATDLNEKLFFGSGTQLSVL.

The V gene is TRBV2, the J gene TRBJ1-2; TRBD1 matches 8 bases. The germline gives CDR1 SNHLY, CDR2 FYNNEI. After removal of 3 bases from V and 0 bases from J, the junction contained 6 bases not matched to a gene. This CDR3 is built from 16 residues. The CDR3 DNA reads TGTGCCAGCAGTGATCATGACAGGGGAGCTAACTATGGCTACACCTTC. It specifies CASSDHDRGANYGYTF.

This clonotype was seen ten or more times. V gene TRBV6-2 or TRBV6-3 combines with J gene TRBJ2-1; D gene uncertain. CDR1 and CDR2 (germline): MNHEY, SVGEGT. Trimming cost V 6 bases and J 8 bases, with 14 bases left between them. The CDR3 spans 13 residues. The DNA of the CDR3 is TGTGCCAGCAGGACGTTGGGCGGCGATGAGCAGTTCTTC. The encoded protein is CASRTLGGDEQFF.

This clonotype has a handful of counts. The V and J genes are TRBV18 and TRBJ2-3, with D possibly TRBD1 on 5 matching bases. Trimming removed 1 base from V and 2 bases from J, with 10 bases in between. The CDR3 has 15 amino acids. Germline CDR1 is KGHSH and CDR2 is LQKENI. CDR3 residues: CASSPQGLNTDTQYF. The CDR3, as DNA: TGTGCCAGCTCACCACAGGGGTTAAACACAGATACGCAGTATTTT.

This clonotype was recorded many times. J is TRBJ2-1 and V is TRBV7-2; a possible D gene is TRBD1 (5 bases). The CDR3 is 15 amino acids. Germline values: CDR1 SGHTA, CDR2 FQGNSA. V lost 2 bases, J lost 6 bases, and 14 bases lay in between. The CDR3 reads CASSLMLQVGNEQFF. CDR3 bases: TGTGCCAGCAGCTTAATGTTACAGGTGGGCAATGAGCAGTTCTTC.

The chain has TRBV7-2 and TRBJ2-1; TRBD2 matches 8 bases. The CDR3 contains 15 residues. Germline V CDR1 and CDR2: SGHTA, FQGNSA. The J segment lost 8 bases and the V segment lost 2 bases, leaving 8 bases of the junction unmatched. CDR3 sequence reads: CASSLWSGRRDEQFF. CDR3 DNA: TGTGCCAGCAGCTTATGGAGCGGGAGAAGGGATGAGCAGTTCTTC.